The 8 T cell receptor beta chains below all came from one sample that was sequenced in a study of T-cell reconstitution after alpha-beta-depleted transplantation in children. Unique molecular identifiers featured in how the TCRbeta library was prepared. Each CDR3 protein is one row after TCRdb ran MiXCR on the PCR reads. The sample carries roughly 400,000 distinct CDR3 sequences, around two fifths recorded once. The material was PBMCs, obtained before TCRalphabeta/CD19-depleted stem cell transplant. The receptors shown here come from a girl aged 2 to 9 with aplastic anemia, due to receive a stem cell transplant.

V is TRBV20-1 and J is TRBJ2-1; TRBD2 matches 14 bases. This CDR3 contains 15 residues. V shed 6 bases and J 7 bases; nucleotides not matched to a gene: 8. Germline assignment: CDR1 DFQATT and CDR2 SNEGSKA (reference sequence). CDR3 sequence reads: CSAPMRTSGRNEQFF. CDR3 in DNA: TGCAGTGCCCCCATGAGGACTAGCGGGAGGAATGAGCAGTTCTTC.

This clonotype showed up many times. The chain recombines TRBV7-2 with TRBJ2-7, with D possibly TRBD2 on 6 matching bases. Trimming pared 0 bases from V and 0 bases from J, leaving 12 bases between. The germline CDR1 and CDR2 sequences are SGHTA and FQGNSA. There are 16 residues in the CDR3. The CDR3 here is CASSLATGVFSYEQYF. CDR3 bases: TGTGCCAGCAGCTTAGCGACGGGGGTTTTCTCCTACGAGCAGTACTTC.

The chain uses TRBV20-1 and TRBJ1-2; weak D call: TRBD1 (6 bases). CDR1 is DFQATT, CDR2 SNEGSKA, per germline (reference sequence). The V end lost 4 bases, the J end lost 8 bases, and 17 bases lay between the germline ends. The CDR3 runs to 13 residues. The CDR3 DNA follows: TGCAGTGCTACACCAGACAGGCAAGCGGGCTACACCTTC. It yields the protein CSATPDRQAGYTF.

The chain links TRBV5-6 to TRBJ2-3, with 11 positions matching TRBD2. Germline CDR1 is SGHDT and CDR2 is YYEEEE. The ends lost 5 bases at V and 3 bases at J; junction bases unmatched: 8. CDR3 length equals 16 residues. DNA of the CDR3: TGTGCCAGCAGGTCTTGGGGGACTAGCGGAACAGATACGCAGTATTTT. Its protein product is CASRSWGTSGTDTQYF.

This clonotype came up many times. This rearrangement joins TRBV12-3 or TRBV12-4 to TRBJ2-7; a weak D match, TRBD2 (5 bases). V was clipped by 5 bases and J by 2 bases, with 16 bases between them. The CDR3 contains 15 residues. This CDR3 reads CASSPSGSGTYEQYF. As DNA, the CDR3 is TGTGCCAGCAGTCCCTCGGGGTCTGGGACCTACGAGCAGTACTTC.

This clonotype occurred a few times. The rearrangement uses TRBV6-1 and TRBJ2-7, with 11 bases lining up with TRBD2. The J segment lost 2 bases and the V segment lost 5 bases, leaving 8 bases of the junction unmatched. CDR3 length: 16 amino acids. The germline V gene encodes CDR1 MNHNS and CDR2 SASEGT. The DNA of the CDR3 is TGTGCCAGCAGTCGCTCTGGACTAGCGGGTGCCTACGAGCAGTACTTC. It encodes CASSRSGLAGAYEQYF.

This clonotype was detected many times. This rearrangement joins TRBV5-1 to TRBJ2-7; D call uncertain. CDR1 and CDR2 (germline): SGHRS, YFSETQ. The CDR3 loop spans 15 amino acids. The V gene lost 0 bases and the J gene lost 1 base, with 11 bases spanning the gap. The CDR3 region has the DNA TGCGCCAGCAGCTTGGAGGCAGGCCCGTCCTACGAGCAGTACTTC. Translating it yields CASSLEAGPSYEQYF.

There are many counts of this clonotype. The chain couples TRBV20-1 to TRBJ1-5, with 7 bases that match TRBD1. The CDR3 runs 15 residues. Germline V gene data show CDR1 as DFQATT and CDR2 as SNEGSKA (reference sequence). V gave up 7 bases and J gave up 4 bases; unmatched junction bases: 13. The CDR3 loop is CSGEEPGGSNQPQHF. The CDR3 coding sequence is TGCAGTGGGGAGGAACCAGGGGGTTCAAATCAGCCCCAGCATTTT.